The clone carrying this TCR beta chain was observed at least ten times. Its antigen is unidentified. The sample originates from a study of regulatory T cells in long-lasting Graves disease. Trimming stripped 1 base from V and 2 bases from J, with 12 bases between. There are 15 residues in the CDR3. Germline CDR1 reads SGHVS; CDR2 reads FQNEAQ. Combining iRepertoire HTBI primers with Arm-PCR of CDR3 regions, the authors built TCR beta libraries. In TCRdb, the multiplex PCR reads were re-called with MiXCR into one record per CDR3 protein. This table has around 500,000 distinct CDR3 sequences, around 16% appearing once. Described time point: newly diagnosed GD, antithyroid drugs for less than 3 months. Extracted PBMC RNA gave rise to the TCR library. General observations from the study: Among samples with persistent disease, TRBV28, TRBJ1-2 and TRBJ2-5 were favored.

In addition, the sample was reused for a study of T cells in Graves' hyperthyroidism and ophthalmopathy.

The origin of this receptor is a woman aged 35 to 60 with Graves disease. Sequenced material: peripheral blood mononuclear cells (PBMCs), taken at new diagnosis, from a patient treated with antithyroid drugs. This chain links TRBV7-8 with TRBJ2-7; D is perhaps TRBD1 or TRBD2 (5 bases each). In DNA, the CDR3 is TGTGCCAGCAGCTTAGGGGACGGATTCGCCTACGAGCAGTACTTC. It is translated as CASSLGDGFAYEQYF.